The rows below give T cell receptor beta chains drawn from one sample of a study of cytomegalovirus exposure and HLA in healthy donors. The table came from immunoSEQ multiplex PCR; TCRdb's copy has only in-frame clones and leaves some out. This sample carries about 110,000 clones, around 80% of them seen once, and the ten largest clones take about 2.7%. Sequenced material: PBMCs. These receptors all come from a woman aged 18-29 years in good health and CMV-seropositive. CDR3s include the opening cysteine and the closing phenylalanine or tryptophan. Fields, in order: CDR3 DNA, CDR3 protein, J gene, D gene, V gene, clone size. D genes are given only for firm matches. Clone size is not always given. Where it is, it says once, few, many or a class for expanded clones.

CDR3nt: TGTGCCAGCAGGATACTAGCGGGAGGGTACAATGAGCAGTTCTTC
CDR3aa: CASRILAGGYNEQFF
j_gene: TRBJ2-1
d_gene: TRBD2
v_gene: TRBV27
abundance: once

CDR3nt: TGTGCCAGCAGCTTAGGCGGTACAGGGGAATATCAGCCCCAGCATTTT
CDR3aa: CASSLGGTGEYQPQHF
j_gene: TRBJ1-5
d_gene: TRBD1
v_gene: TRBV7-9
abundance: .

CDR3nt: TGTGCCAGCAGCCCCCAAGGGCGGGAGCCTGGAACTGAAGCTTTCTTT
CDR3aa: CASSPQGREPGTEAFF
j_gene: TRBJ1-1
d_gene: .
v_gene: TRBV13
abundance: few

CDR3nt: TGTGCCAGCAGCCGCAGACAGGGTTTGGGAATTAACTATGGCTACACCTTC
CDR3aa: CASSRRQGLGINYGYTF
j_gene: TRBJ1-2
d_gene: TRBD1
v_gene: TRBV2
abundance: few

CDR3nt: TGTGCCAGCAGCGTGACAGGGGTTGCGGGTCAGCCCCAGCATTTT
CDR3aa: CASSVTGVAGQPQHF
j_gene: TRBJ1-5
d_gene: TRBD1
v_gene: TRBV9
abundance: .

CDR3nt: TGTGCCAGCAGAAACTTCAACACCGGGGAGCTGTTTTTT
CDR3aa: CASRNFNTGELFF
j_gene: TRBJ2-2
d_gene: .
v_gene: TRBV7-3
abundance: .

CDR3nt: TGTGCCAGCAGTGAGGGGGCGGCAGATACGCAGTATTTT
CDR3aa: CASSEGAADTQYF
j_gene: TRBJ2-3
d_gene: .
v_gene: TRBV25-1
abundance: .

CDR3nt: TGTGCCAGAAGCTTTCTCGAGACCCACCGGGACAGGGCTAATGAAGCTTTCTTT
CDR3aa: CARSFLETHRDRANEAFF
j_gene: TRBJ1-1
d_gene: TRBD1
v_gene: TRBV5-3
abundance: few

CDR3nt: TGTGCCAGTAGCTGGGACAGGGGGCGCCCCTTCACCTTC
CDR3aa: CASSWDRGRPFTF
j_gene: TRBJ1-2
d_gene: TRBD1
v_gene: TRBV28
abundance: .

CDR3nt: TGTGCCAGCAGTTTAGGTGGGGCCAGTTACTATGGCTACACCTTC
CDR3aa: CASSLGGASYYGYTF
j_gene: TRBJ1-2
d_gene: .
v_gene: TRBV28
abundance: few

CDR3nt: TGTGCCAGCAGTTATCTGGGGACAGACTCTGGAAACACCATATATTTT
CDR3aa: CASSYLGTDSGNTIYF
j_gene: TRBJ1-3
d_gene: TRBD1
v_gene: TRBV6-5
abundance: once

CDR3nt: TGTGCCAGCAGCTCAGGGGTAGATACGCAGTATTTT
CDR3aa: CASSSGVDTQYF
j_gene: TRBJ2-3
d_gene: .
v_gene: TRBV7-3
abundance: .

CDR3nt: TGTGCCAGCAGTTCCCCGGGGGTACACTACTTC
CDR3aa: CASSSPGVHYF
j_gene: TRBJ2-7
d_gene: .
v_gene: TRBV28
abundance: .

CDR3nt: TGTGCCAGCAGAGACAGGGGAGGCGAGACCCAGTACTTC
CDR3aa: CASRDRGGETQYF
j_gene: TRBJ2-5
d_gene: TRBD1
v_gene: TRBV5-4
abundance: .

CDR3nt: TGTGCCAGCTCCGGGACTACCTCCTACAATGAGCAGTTCTTC
CDR3aa: CASSGTTSYNEQFF
j_gene: TRBJ2-1
d_gene: TRBD2
v_gene: TRBV27
abundance: .

CDR3nt: TGTGCCAGCAGCCGCGACAGGGTCCTCACCTACGAGCAGTACTTC
CDR3aa: CASSRDRVLTYEQYF
j_gene: TRBJ2-7
d_gene: TRBD1
v_gene: TRBV5-6
abundance: .

CDR3nt: TGTGCCAGCAGCCTCGGGACAGGGGGCTCTGGGGCCAACGTCCTGACTTTC
CDR3aa: CASSLGTGGSGANVLTF
j_gene: TRBJ2-6
d_gene: TRBD1
v_gene: TRBV25-1
abundance: .

CDR3nt: TGTGCCAGCAGTCAAACAGGGGCGGTTGGCACTGAAGCTTTCTTT
CDR3aa: CASSQTGAVGTEAFF
j_gene: TRBJ1-1
d_gene: TRBD1
v_gene: TRBV2
abundance: .

CDR3nt: TGTGCCAGTAGCCAGAGGGAAGACCAGCCCCAGCATTTT
CDR3aa: CASSQREDQPQHF
j_gene: TRBJ1-5
d_gene: .
v_gene: TRBV19
abundance: once

CDR3nt: TGCGCCAGCAGCTTACAGGGTGTAGGCAGAGAAGAGCAGTACTTC
CDR3aa: CASSLQGVGREEQYF
j_gene: TRBJ2-7
d_gene: .
v_gene: TRBV5-1
abundance: .

CDR3nt: TGTGCCAGCAGTTACTCGATTGCGGGCGGTGAAGCTTTCTTT
CDR3aa: CASSYSIAGGEAFF
j_gene: TRBJ1-1
d_gene: .
v_gene: TRBV6-5
abundance: once

CDR3nt: TGTGCCAGCAGCCAGGCCTGGGACAGGGTCAATTCACCCCTCCACTTT
CDR3aa: CASSQAWDRVNSPLHF
j_gene: TRBJ1-6
d_gene: TRBD1
v_gene: TRBV4-2
abundance: .

CDR3nt: TGCGCCAGCAGCTTGGGTCCGGATCAGCCCCAGCATTTT
CDR3aa: CASSLGPDQPQHF
j_gene: TRBJ1-5
d_gene: .
v_gene: TRBV5-1
abundance: once

CDR3nt: TGTGCCAGCAGGATAGAGGTTCCTATCTACGAGCAGTACTTC
CDR3aa: CASRIEVPIYEQYF
j_gene: TRBJ2-7
d_gene: .
v_gene: TRBV6-1
abundance: .

CDR3nt: TGTGCCAGCAGTTTCCCGGGACAGGGGCAAGAGACCCAGTACTTC
CDR3aa: CASSFPGQGQETQYF
j_gene: TRBJ2-5
d_gene: TRBD1
v_gene: TRBV25-1
abundance: .

CDR3nt: TGTGCCAGCAGTTACGGGCAAACCCAGCCCCAGCATTTT
CDR3aa: CASSYGQTQPQHF
j_gene: TRBJ1-5
d_gene: .
v_gene: TRBV6-5
abundance: .